Following are 26 T cell receptor beta chains from one sample sequenced in a study of T-cell reconstitution after alpha-beta-depleted transplantation in children. Preparation of the TCRbeta library involved a method that used unique molecular identifiers. TCRdb itself ran the PCR reads through MiXCR, one entry per CDR3 protein. The table has around 25,000 distinct CDR3 sequences, about a sixth seen once. The specimen comprised PBMCs, mostly from graft donor cells, sampled 60 days after TCRalphabeta/CD19-depleted stem cell transplant. These receptors were obtained from a male patient between 2 and 10 years old who had a stem cell transplant for acute lymphoblastic leukemia, so the T cells may come from the graft donor.

The rearrangement joins TRBV9 to TRBJ2-7; 11 nucleotides match TRBD1. With V trimmed by 3 bases and J by 7 bases, 9 bases remained unmatched. CDR1 and CDR2 (germline): SGDLS, YYNGEE. The CDR3 has 15 amino acids. The CDR3 sequence: CASSEIGQGAREQYF. DNA of the CDR3: TGTGCCAGCAGCGAAATCGGACAGGGGGCGAGGGAGCAGTACTTC.

V is TRBV3-1 and J is TRBJ1-3, with TRBD1 matching over 7 bases. The CDR3 runs to 15 residues. V shed 4 bases, J shed 0 bases, and the junction held 3 bases outside the gene matches. Germline V gene data show CDR1 as LGHDT and CDR2 as YNNKEL (reference sequence). The CDR3 DNA reads as TGTGCCAGCAGCCGGGACAGCCTCTCTGGAAACACCATATATTTT. Encoded protein: CASSRDSLSGNTIYF.

The chain recombines TRBV20-1 with TRBJ2-1, with 8 bases that match TRBD2. Germline CDR1 and CDR2: DFQATT and SNEGSKA (reference sequence). The CDR3 has 14 residues. After removal of 6 bases from V and 3 bases from J, the junction contained 7 bases not matched to a gene. The DNA of the CDR3 is TGCAGTGCAAGGACTAGCCTATTCTACAATGAGCAGTTCTTC. It yields the protein CSARTSLFYNEQFF.

This clonotype has a single count. The V gene is TRBV6-2 or TRBV6-3, the J gene TRBJ2-1; maybe TRBD1 (5 bases). The ends were cut back, 2 bases at V and 2 bases at J, with 13 bases in the middle. This CDR3 has 16 amino acids. CDR1 is MNHEY, CDR2 SVGEGT, per germline. In DNA form, the CDR3 reads TGTGCCAGCAGTTACACAAGACAGCCCCCCTACAATGAGCAGTTCTTC. Its protein is CASSYTRQPPYNEQFF.

V gene TRBV27 combines with J gene TRBJ1-5, with D perhaps matching TRBD1 (6 bases). The germline V gene encodes CDR1 MNHEY and CDR2 SMNVEV (reference sequence). CDR3 length equals 15 residues. V was clipped by 6 bases and J by 0 bases, with 12 bases between them. The CDR3 DNA sequence: TGTGCCAGCAGAGGGGGGGGAGGTAGCAATCAGCCCCAGCATTTT. Its translation: CASRGGGGSNQPQHF.

At least ten counts were recorded for this clonotype. CDR3 region: CASNTASEQFF. The CDR3 nucleotides read TGTGCCAGCAATACGGCTAGCGAGCAGTTCTTC. J is TRBJ2-1 and V is TRBV6-2 or TRBV6-3; maybe TRBD2 (5 bases). The V gene lost 7 bases and the J gene lost 10 bases, with 11 bases spanning the gap. The germline V gene has CDR1 MNHEY and CDR2 SVGEGT. The CDR3 contains 11 residues.

This clonotype has more than one count but fewer than ten. The rearrangement joins TRBV12-3 or TRBV12-4 to TRBJ2-7; TRBD1 might be the D (5 bases). Trimming stripped 1 base from V and 3 bases from J, with 10 bases between. CDR3 size: 14 residues. CDR3 DNA: TGTGCCAGCAGTTTAGATGGGGCGGACTACGAGCAGTACTTC. Translation: CASSLDGADYEQYF.

V usage is TRBV7-9 and J usage is TRBJ1-1, with a possible D match to TRBD1 (5 bases). In germline, CDR1 is SEHNR, CDR2 FQNEAQ (reference sequence). CDR3 length: 12 residues. Trimming shortened V by 1 base and J by 10 bases, and 10 bases separated the two germline ends. CDR3 in amino acids: CASSLGGAPAFF. Here the CDR3 DNA reads TGTGCCAGCAGCTTAGGAGGGGCACCAGCTTTCTTT.

This clonotype was counted between two and nine times. This chain uses TRBV11-3 with TRBJ2-7; TRBD1 aligns across 8 bases. CDR1 is SGHNT and CDR2 is YENEEA in the germline V gene. This CDR3 is 13 amino acids long. The trim removed 3 bases at V and 6 bases at J, leaving 4 bases unmatched. This CDR3 reads CASSFQTGGEQYF. DNA of the CDR3: TGTGCCAGCAGCTTTCAAACAGGGGGCGAGCAGTACTTC.

CDR3 amino acids: CASSLFGSPHEQYF. The CDR3 DNA is TGTGCCAGCTCACTATTCGGGAGCCCCCACGAGCAGTACTTC. The rearrangement links TRBV18 to TRBJ2-7; TRBD2 might be the D (6 bases). CDR3 length equals 14 residues. The ends were cut back, 4 bases at V and 5 bases at J, with 15 bases in the middle. Germline CDR1 KGHSH, CDR2 LQKENI.

The table lists this clonotype with a few counts. J is TRBJ2-4 and V is TRBV7-2; 11 bases map to TRBD2. The CDR3 runs 15 residues. Germline loops: CDR1 SGHTA, CDR2 FQGNSA. The V and J ends lost 3 bases and 8 bases, in that order; junction bases with no gene match: 6. The CDR3 spells CASSFTSGGRDIQYF. Here the CDR3 DNA reads TGTGCCAGCAGCTTTACTAGCGGGGGACGGGACATTCAGTACTTC.

The gene calls are TRBV20-1 and TRBJ2-1; TRBD2 agrees at 13 bases. The CDR3 runs 16 residues. V lost 0 bases and J lost 7; bases outside the gene matches: 6. Germline CDR1 reads DFQATT; CDR2 reads SNEGSKA (reference sequence). The CDR3 bases are TGCAGTGCTAGAGATCACACTAGCGGGAGGGGTAATGAGCAGTTCTTC. Translated, it gives CSARDHTSGRGNEQFF.

V usage is TRBV5-1 and J usage is TRBJ1-4; D is uncertain. Per germline, CDR1 SGHRS and CDR2 YFSETQ. The CDR3 is made up of 14 amino acids. The V end lost 1 base, the J end lost 14 bases, and 18 bases lay between the germline ends. The CDR3 nucleotides are TGCGCCAGCAGCTTGTTGGACGCCAACCGAGGGCTGTTTTTT. It yields the protein CASSLLDANRGLFF.

Only a few counts were recorded for this clonotype. The V call is TRBV27, the J call TRBJ1-1; possibly TRBD1 for D (5 bases). Per the germline V gene, CDR1 is MNHEY and CDR2 is SMNVEV (reference sequence). This CDR3 has 14 amino acids. Trimming took off 2 bases at V and 0 bases at J, with 7 bases between the two ends. The CDR3 loop reads CASSLGAVNTEAFF. CDR3 in DNA: TGTGCCAGCAGTTTAGGGGCTGTGAACACTGAAGCTTTCTTT.

This chain links TRBV29-1 with TRBJ2-7, with 8 bases matching TRBD1. The CDR3 contains 12 residues. Per the germline V gene, CDR1 is SQVTM and CDR2 is ANQGSEA. J gave up 3 bases and V 5 bases, and 3 bases lay outside the gene matches. CDR3 sequence: CSVRTGRYEQYF. The CDR3 DNA is TGCAGCGTTCGGACAGGGCGCTACGAGCAGTACTTC.

This chain uses TRBV6-5 with TRBJ2-7, with D perhaps TRBD1 or TRBD2 (5 bases each). Germline CDR1 reads MNHEY; CDR2 reads SVGAGI. CDR3 length: 15 residues. The V end lost 0 bases, the J end lost 5 bases, and 14 bases lay between the germline ends. Written as DNA, the CDR3 is TGTGCCAGCAGTTACTCCTTGGTGGGGACGAACGAGCAGTACTTC. Translation gives CASSYSLVGTNEQYF.

This clonotype was seen a handful of times. V is TRBV28 and J is TRBJ1-2, with D unresolved. The CDR3 sequence is 13 residues long. Germline V gives CDR1 MDHEN, CDR2 SYDVKM. V was clipped by 8 bases and J by 4 bases, with 14 bases between them. The CDR3 here is CASSWTEPYGYTF. The CDR3 DNA follows: TGTGCCAGCTCATGGACGGAACCCTATGGCTACACCTTC.

The table lists this clonotype with many counts. V usage is TRBV20-1 and J usage is TRBJ1-6; 8 bases line up with TRBD1. Trimming at V came to 1 base and at J to 0 bases, leaving 11 bases not matched to a gene. From germline, CDR1 is DFQATT and CDR2 SNEGSKA (reference sequence). The CDR3 contains 19 residues. Here the CDR3 reads CSARARRAGGFSYNSPLHF. The CDR3 DNA reads as TGCAGTGCTAGAGCTCGGCGGGCAGGGGGCTTCTCCTATAATTCACCCCTCCACTTT.

This chain links TRBV28 with TRBJ2-7; D unclear. This CDR3 has 13 residues. Germline V gene data show CDR1 as MDHEN and CDR2 as SYDVKM. V gave up 3 bases and J gave up 0 bases, with 6 bases separating them. The CDR3 here is CASSFGGSYEQYV. CDR3 bases: TGTGCCAGCAGTTTCGGCGGCTCCTACGAGCAGTACGTC.

The chain links TRBV5-1 to TRBJ2-2; the D is unclear. Trimming removed 7 bases at V and 0 bases at J, with 13 bases between. CDR1 and CDR2 from the germline V gene are SGHRS and YFSETQ. CDR3 length equals 15 residues. CDR3 in DNA: TGCGCCAGCGGCAATGCCAAGACGAACACCGGGGAGCTGTTTTTT. Translating gives CASGNAKTNTGELFF.

Only a few counts were recorded for this clonotype. This rearrangement joins TRBV7-9 to TRBJ1-3; 7 nucleotides match TRBD1. Losses at the gene ends were 5 bases for V and 0 bases for J; bases not matched to a gene: 10. The CDR3 runs 17 residues. Germline V CDR1 and CDR2: SEHNR, FQNEAQ (reference sequence). This chain's CDR3 is CASSANRDSNSGNTIYF. CDR3 bases: TGTGCCAGCAGCGCCAATCGGGACAGCAACTCTGGAAACACCATATATTTT.

The chain joins TRBV6-2 or TRBV6-3 to TRBJ2-7; D remains unclear. V was clipped by 6 bases and J by 2 bases, with 14 bases between them. Germline CDR1 is MNHEY and CDR2 is SVGEGT. The CDR3 consists of 14 residues. The CDR3 reads CASRKFPDTYEQYF. The CDR3 DNA reads TGTGCCAGCAGGAAGTTCCCCGATACCTACGAGCAGTACTTC.

This rearrangement joins TRBV20-1 to TRBJ2-5, with 7 positions matching TRBD1. The V gene's germline CDR1 is DFQATT and CDR2 SNEGSKA (reference sequence). The V gene end was trimmed by 0 bases and the J gene end by 4 bases; junction bases not matched to a gene: 5. The CDR3 loop spans 14 amino acids. CDR3 DNA: TGCAGTGCTAGAGACAAGACAGGGAGAGAGACCCAGTACTTC. This gives the protein CSARDKTGRETQYF.

This clonotype was found a few times. This chain joins TRBV15 and TRBJ2-4, with 7 nucleotides matching TRBD1. CDR1 is LNHNV, CDR2 YYDKDF, per germline (reference sequence). The ends lost 3 bases at V and 5 bases at J; junction bases unmatched: 13. This CDR3 is 17 amino acids long. The CDR3 protein is CATSRDPTLQGENIQYF. CDR3 nucleotide sequence: TGTGCCACCAGCAGGGACCCGACCCTCCAGGGGGAAAACATTCAGTACTTC.

This clonotype was detected only a few times. This chain joins TRBV7-9 and TRBJ2-2; tentative D call: TRBD2 (5 bases). Germline assignment: CDR1 SEHNR and CDR2 FQNEAQ (reference sequence). Trimming took 5 bases from V and 1 from J, leaving 11 bases between them. The CDR3 sequence is 15 residues long. The CDR3 spells CASSPFGKNTGELFF. The CDR3 DNA reads TGTGCCAGCAGCCCCTTCGGGAAGAACACCGGGGAGCTGTTTTTT.

This clonotype was observed a few times. The rearrangement uses TRBV12-3 or TRBV12-4 and TRBJ1-6; D gene ambiguous. This CDR3 is 14 amino acids long. The ends were cut back, 5 bases at V and 5 bases at J, with 10 bases in the middle. This CDR3 is CASSPGPNNSPLHF. DNA for the CDR3: TGTGCCAGCAGTCCCGGACCGAATAATTCACCCCTCCACTTT.